The rows below give T cell receptor beta chains drawn from one sample of a study of blood T cell repertoires in COVID-19. The data were produced by immunoSEQ multiplex PCR, yet TCRdb's version contains in-frame clones alone and is incomplete. Of fewer than 50,000 clones in the sample, about 79% were seen once. Sequenced input: peripheral blood. All receptors come from a human donor in a cohort sampled during active COVID-19. The CDR3 runs from the conserved cysteine through the conserved F or W. The D gene is left open where the match is weak. Some rows mark clone size as missing; the rest say once, few, many or name a class of expanded clone.

j_call: TRBJ2-3; d_call: TRBD2; v_call: TRBV5-1; clone_size: NA; cdr3_aa: CASSSGTNTDTQYF; cdr3_nt: TGCGCCAGCAGCTCCGGGACTAACACAGATACGCAGTATTTT
j_call: TRBJ1-2; d_call: TRBD1; v_call: TRBV9; clone_size: NA; cdr3_aa: CASSPRDRDPYGYTF; cdr3_nt: TGTGCCAGCAGCCCCCGGGACAGGGATCCCTATGGCTACACCTTC
j_call: TRBJ2-1; d_call: TRBD2; v_call: TRBV11-3; clone_size: NA; cdr3_aa: CASSSAGEIGLASPYNEQFF; cdr3_nt: TGTGCCAGCAGCTCGGCGGGGGAGATAGGTCTGGCCTCCCCCTACAATGAGCAGTTCTTC
j_call: TRBJ2-6; d_call: TRBD1; v_call: TRBV6-1; clone_size: NA; cdr3_aa: CASSAYTGTGYGANVLTF; cdr3_nt: TGTGCCAGCAGTGCATACACCGGGACAGGGTACGGGGCCAACGTCCTGACTTTC
j_call: TRBJ2-7; d_call: NA; v_call: TRBV7-2; clone_size: once; cdr3_aa: CASSLGRKSGYEQYF; cdr3_nt: TGTGCCAGCAGCTTAGGGCGAAAAAGCGGATACGAGCAGTACTTC
j_call: TRBJ2-7; d_call: NA; v_call: TRBV28; clone_size: NA; cdr3_aa: CASYRDSYEQYF; cdr3_nt: TGTGCCAGTTACAGGGACTCCTACGAGCAGTACTTC
j_call: TRBJ2-2; d_call: NA; v_call: TRBV27; clone_size: NA; cdr3_aa: CASTPRTAGELFF; cdr3_nt: TGTGCCAGCACCCCGAGAACGGCCGGGGAGCTGTTTTTT
j_call: TRBJ1-4; d_call: NA; v_call: TRBV4-1; clone_size: NA; cdr3_aa: CASSQMGSGLEKLFF; cdr3_nt: TGCGCCAGCAGCCAAATGGGATCGGGGTTAGAAAAACTGTTTTTT
j_call: TRBJ2-1; d_call: TRBD1; v_call: TRBV29-1; clone_size: NA; cdr3_aa: CSVARDSLTPTYNEQFF; cdr3_nt: TGCAGCGTTGCCCGGGACAGCCTGACTCCCACCTACAATGAGCAGTTCTTC
j_call: TRBJ2-7; d_call: TRBD1; v_call: TRBV6-5; clone_size: NA; cdr3_aa: CATGTGGSYEQYF; cdr3_nt: TGTGCCACTGGGACAGGGGGTTCATACGAGCAGTACTTC
j_call: TRBJ1-1; d_call: NA; v_call: TRBV27; clone_size: NA; cdr3_aa: CASSLEGLNTEAFF; cdr3_nt: TGTGCCAGCAGTCTGGAGGGTCTGAACACTGAAGCTTTCTTT
j_call: TRBJ2-3; d_call: NA; v_call: TRBV2; clone_size: NA; cdr3_aa: CASSEVVQGTQYF; cdr3_nt: TGTGCCAGCAGTGAAGTTGTGCAGGGCACGCAGTATTTT
j_call: TRBJ2-7; d_call: NA; v_call: TRBV7-9; clone_size: NA; cdr3_aa: CASSPGSYEQYF; cdr3_nt: TGTGCCAGCAGCCCCGGGAGTTACGAGCAGTACTTC
j_call: TRBJ2-7; d_call: NA; v_call: TRBV7-2; clone_size: NA; cdr3_aa: CASSPGTFDYEQYF; cdr3_nt: TGTGCCAGCAGCCCCGGGACTTTCGACTACGAGCAGTACTTC
j_call: TRBJ2-3; d_call: TRBD2; v_call: TRBV30; clone_size: NA; cdr3_aa: CAWRPLAGVADTQYF; cdr3_nt: TGTGCCTGGAGACCGCTAGCGGGAGTCGCAGATACGCAGTATTTT
j_call: TRBJ2-3; d_call: TRBD2; v_call: TRBV2; clone_size: NA; cdr3_aa: CASSDKREGTQYF; cdr3_nt: TGTGCCAGCAGTGATAAACGGGAGGGTACGCAGTATTTT
j_call: TRBJ2-3; d_call: NA; v_call: TRBV27; clone_size: NA; cdr3_aa: CASSLGGKSTDTQYF; cdr3_nt: TGTGCCAGCAGTTTAGGCGGGAAGAGCACAGATACGCAGTATTTT
j_call: TRBJ2-7; d_call: TRBD1; v_call: TRBV4-2; clone_size: NA; cdr3_aa: CASSHTGTDYEQYF; cdr3_nt: TGTGCCAGCAGCCACACCGGGACAGACTACGAGCAGTACTTC
j_call: TRBJ1-2; d_call: NA; v_call: TRBV3-1/TRBV3-2; clone_size: NA; cdr3_aa: CASSRGSTNYGYTF; cdr3_nt: TGTGCCAGCAGCCGGGGCAGCACTAACTATGGCTACACCTTC
j_call: TRBJ2-2; d_call: TRBD1; v_call: TRBV5-4; clone_size: NA; cdr3_aa: CASSSGTGMNTGELFF; cdr3_nt: TGTGCCAGCAGCTCCGGGACAGGGATGAACACCGGGGAGCTGTTTTTT
j_call: TRBJ1-3; d_call: NA; v_call: TRBV5-1; clone_size: NA; cdr3_aa: CASSIVTGSGNTIYF; cdr3_nt: TGCGCCAGCAGCATTGTGACTGGCTCTGGAAACACCATATATTTT
j_call: TRBJ1-5; d_call: NA; v_call: TRBV2; clone_size: NA; cdr3_aa: CASSEAGRSQPQHF; cdr3_nt: TGTGCCAGCAGTGAAGCAGGGAGGAGTCAGCCCCAGCATTTT
j_call: TRBJ2-3; d_call: TRBD2; v_call: TRBV18; clone_size: NA; cdr3_aa: CASSPTGLGITDTQYF; cdr3_nt: TGTGCCAGCTCACCAACGGGACTAGGGATAACAGATACGCAGTATTTT
j_call: TRBJ2-5; d_call: NA; v_call: TRBV5-1; clone_size: NA; cdr3_aa: CASSLAGTKQETQYF; cdr3_nt: TGCGCCAGCAGCTTGGCCGGGACAAAGCAAGAGACCCAGTACTTC
j_call: TRBJ2-7; d_call: NA; v_call: TRBV6-1; clone_size: NA; cdr3_aa: CASSEQGSSYEQYF; cdr3_nt: TGTGCCAGCAGTGAACAGGGGAGCTCCTACGAGCAGTACTTC
j_call: TRBJ2-4; d_call: NA; v_call: TRBV2; clone_size: NA; cdr3_aa: CASSEGLAKNIQYF; cdr3_nt: TGTGCCAGCAGTGAAGGACTGGCCAAAAACATTCAGTACTTC
j_call: TRBJ2-1; d_call: NA; v_call: TRBV7-9; clone_size: NA; cdr3_aa: CASSPTGLGNNEQFF; cdr3_nt: TGTGCCAGCAGCCCCACGGGACTGGGTAACAATGAGCAGTTCTTC
j_call: TRBJ2-3; d_call: NA; v_call: TRBV18; clone_size: NA; cdr3_aa: CASSLTAGDTQYF; cdr3_nt: TGTGCCAGCTCACTCACCGCGGGGGATACGCAGTATTTT
j_call: TRBJ2-1; d_call: TRBD2; v_call: TRBV3-1/TRBV3-2; clone_size: NA; cdr3_aa: CASSHRAGGPTYNEQFF; cdr3_nt: TGTGCCAGCAGCCACCGCGCGGGAGGGCCGACGTACAATGAGCAGTTCTTC